One and the same sample provided the 32 T cell receptor beta chains below, sequenced in a study of Ad26.COV2.S vaccination and SARS-CoV-2 variants. The treatment: approximately 18 received Ad26.COV2.S at low or high dose, single or two shots; roughly 5 received placebo; per-sample allocation not given. Sampling was performed 63 days after the first vaccine or placebo injection. Assay: immunoSEQ multiplex PCR; the TCRdb copy retains only in-frame clones and omits some. The repertoire holds about 440,000 clones, with about 90% as singletons. This material consisted of peripheral blood, taken in a trial of Ad26.COV2.S vaccine versus placebo. Receptors originate from a person between 18 and 60 years old who received the Ad26.COV2.S COVID-19 vaccine or a placebo.

V gene TRBV27 combines with J gene TRBJ2-2, with D perhaps TRBD1 (5 bases). V was pared by 1 base and J by 8 bases, with 11 bases between. CDR3 length equals 14 residues. Germline V gene sequence: CDR1 MNHEY, CDR2 SMNVEV (reference sequence). CDR3 sequence (DNA): TGTGCCAGCAGTTTATTTCGACAGTCGGGGGAGCTGTTTTTT. It translates to CASSLFRQSGELFF.

The chain is built from TRBV28 and TRBJ1-2; D is unresolved. CDR1 MDHEN and CDR2 SYDVKM come from the germline V gene. The CDR3 contains 13 residues. V lost 2 bases to trimming and J lost 3 bases, with 7 bases between them. The CDR3 DNA follows: TGTGCCAGCAGTTTAGGGAAGGACTATGGCTACACCTTC. The encoded protein is CASSLGKDYGYTF.

For this clone: A much bigger clone sits one base away, suggesting this may be a read error. Other DNA sequences within the sample encode an identical CDR3. The chain couples TRBV28 to TRBJ2-1, with unresolved D. V was trimmed by 1 base and J by 5 bases, leaving 0 bases between them. The CDR3 has 11 amino acids. Germline V gene sequence: CDR1 MDHEN, CDR2 SYDVKM. The CDR3 DNA reads TGTGCCAGCAGTTTATACAATGAGCAGTTCTTC. It specifies CASSLYNEQFF. Drawing the rest from reference TRBV28 and TRBJ2-1, the complete variable domain is DVKVTQSSRYLVKRTGEKVFLECVQDMDHENMFWYRQDPGLGLRLIYFSYDVKMKEKGDIPEGYSVSREKKERFSLILESASTNQTSMYLCASSLYNEQFFGPGTRLTVL.

In DNA form, the CDR3 reads TGTGCCAGCAGCCAGAGACAGGGCGCCAACACTGAAGCTTTCTTT. Translation gives CASSQRQGANTEAFF. The chain carries TRBV4-2 and TRBJ1-1, with 7 bases identical to TRBD1. This CDR3 contains 15 residues. In germline, CDR1 is LGHNA, CDR2 YNFKEQ. V lost 3 bases and J lost 2; bases outside the gene matches: 6.

The chain is built from TRBV6-5 and TRBJ2-4; D possibly corresponds to TRBD1 (6 bases). The V gene lost 5 bases and the J gene lost 1 base, with 12 bases spanning the gap. Germline V gene data show CDR1 as MNHEY and CDR2 as SVGAGI. The CDR3 has 15 residues. The CDR3: CASSRGSRAKNIQYF. The DNA for the CDR3 is TGTGCCAGCAGTAGGGGGTCGAGGGCCAAAAACATTCAGTACTTC.

This chain uses TRBV27 with TRBJ2-3, with D tentatively TRBD2 (6 bases). Trimming removed 3 bases from V and 1 base from J, with 11 bases in between. The CDR3 has 15 residues. Germline V gives CDR1 MNHEY, CDR2 SMNVEV (reference sequence). The CDR3 DNA follows: TGTGCCAGCAGTTTGACGGGAGTGGGCACAGATACGCAGTATTTT. It encodes CASSLTGVGTDTQYF.

The V call is TRBV6-2 or TRBV6-3, the J call TRBJ1-5; the D gene is possibly TRBD1 (6 bases). Germline V gene data show CDR1 as MNHEY and CDR2 as SVGEGT. The CDR3 spans 13 residues. The V and J ends lost 5 bases and 7 bases respectively, with 12 bases between them. The CDR3: CASSGGQGQPQHF. CDR3 sequence (DNA): TGTGCCAGCAGTGGGGGGCAGGGGCAGCCCCAGCATTTT.

This clone has a single count. This sequence joins TRBV7-3 and TRBJ2-1; D ambiguous. Trimming cost V 6 bases and J 6 bases, with 12 bases left between them. This CDR3 is built from 13 residues. Germline assignment: CDR1 SGHTA and CDR2 FQGTGA. CDR3 loop: CASSSYTGNEQFF. The CDR3 DNA reads as TGTGCCAGCAGTTCCTACACGGGCAATGAGCAGTTCTTC.

The CDR3 region has the DNA TGTGCCTGGAGTCCTCCCAGGACTAGCGGGAAGTTCTACGAGCAGTACTTC. This sequence encodes CAWSPPRTSGKFYEQYF. This chain connects TRBV30 to TRBJ2-7; 12 positions match TRBD2. J was trimmed by 3 bases and V by 2 bases; bases with no gene match: 11. CDR1 and CDR2 (germline): GTSNPN, SVGIG (reference sequence). The CDR3 runs 17 residues.

The chain recombines TRBV10-1 with TRBJ2-7; the match to TRBD2 covers 10 bases. V was pared by 0 bases and J by 4 bases, with 3 bases of the junction left unmatched. The CDR3 loop spans 15 amino acids. The germline gives CDR1 WNHNN, CDR2 SYGVQD (reference sequence). The CDR3 loop is CASSESASGSYEQYF. The CDR3 DNA is TGCGCCAGCAGTGAGTCGGCTAGCGGGAGTTACGAGCAGTACTTC.

The CDR3, as DNA: TGTGCCAGTAGTGGAGTAGGGGACCGGGCCTTATATGGCTACACCTTC. Protein sequence: CASSGVGDRALYGYTF. J is TRBJ1-2 and V is TRBV19; possibly TRBD1 for D (5 bases). The germline V gene has CDR1 LNHDA and CDR2 SQIVND (reference sequence). Trimming took off 5 bases at V and 5 bases at J, with 21 bases between the two ends. This CDR3 has 16 amino acids.

The V gene is TRBV28, the J gene TRBJ2-5; 10 nucleotides line up with TRBD2. This CDR3 comprises 14 residues. The germline V gene encodes CDR1 MDHEN and CDR2 SYDVKM. V was clipped by 7 bases and J by 5 bases; unmatched bases: 7. CDR3 coding DNA: TGTGCCAGCACCGTAGCGGGAGGCGGCGAGACCCAGTACTTC. Protein sequence: CASTVAGGGETQYF.

This clone appeared once. This chain uses TRBV5-1 with TRBJ2-3; perhaps TRBD2 as D (5 bases). The V gene's germline CDR1 is SGHRS and CDR2 YFSETQ. The CDR3 is made up of 12 amino acids. The germline V and J ends were trimmed by 2 bases and 11 bases, with 12 bases remaining between them. CDR3 DNA sequence: TGCGCCAGCAGCTTAGACGGGATCGGGCAGTATTTT. Its translation is CASSLDGIGQYF.

V and J are TRBV4-3 and TRBJ2-3; 12 nucleotides agree with TRBD2. Unmatched junction bases numbered 3, after V lost 1 base and J lost 4 bases. CDR3 length: 16 residues. The germline CDR1 and CDR2 sequences are LGHNA and YSLEER. CDR3 in DNA: TGCGCCAGCAGCCAAGCGGGACTAGCGGGCGCAGATACGCAGTATTTT. Its translation is CASSQAGLAGADTQYF.

The chain links TRBV28 to TRBJ2-2; weak D call: TRBD2 (7 bases). The CDR3 consists of 14 residues. V was cut by 1 base and J by 8 bases, with 11 bases left in between. The germline CDR1 and CDR2 sequences are MDHEN and SYDVKM. CDR3 sequence: CASSLLAGAGELFF. DNA of the CDR3: TGTGCCAGCAGTTTATTGGCGGGGGCTGGGGAGCTGTTTTTT.

The chain links TRBV28 to TRBJ1-3; D unclear. The CDR3 consists of 14 residues. CDR1 MDHEN and CDR2 SYDVKM come from the germline V gene. The V and J ends lost 9 bases and 6 bases respectively, with 18 bases between them. The chain's CDR3 is CASNPRGGENTIYF. CDR3 DNA sequence: TGTGCCAGTAATCCGCGGGGAGGCGAAAACACCATATATTTT. The whole variable domain, remainder taken from reference TRBV28 and TRBJ1-3, is DVKVTQSSRYLVKRTGEKVFLECVQDMDHENMFWYRQDPGLGLRLIYFSYDVKMKEKGDIPEGYSVSREKKERFSLILESASTNQTSMYLCASNPRGGENTIYFGEGSWLTVV.

J is TRBJ2-5 and V is TRBV5-4, with D unclear. CDR1 and CDR2 (germline): SGHNT, YYREEE (reference sequence). V was pared by 0 bases and J by 0 bases, with 6 bases between. The CDR3 has 14 residues. CDR3 residues: CASSLVEDQETQYF. CDR3 in DNA: TGTGCCAGCAGCTTGGTTGAGGACCAAGAGACCCAGTACTTC. Together with reference TRBV5-4 and TRBJ2-5, the CDR3 gives the full variable domain: ETGVTQSPTHLIKTRGQQVTLRCSSQSGHNTVSWYQQALGQGPQFIFQYYREEENGRGNFPPRFSGLQFPNYSSELNVNALELDDSALYLCASSLVEDQETQYFGPGTRLLVL.

This chain joins TRBV4-3 and TRBJ2-5; 7 bases are shared with TRBD1. There are 15 residues in the CDR3. Germline-derived CDR1 and CDR2 are LGHNA and YSLEER. V dropped 1 base and J dropped 10; count of bases not matched to a gene: 12. CDR3 DNA: TGCGCCAGCAGCCAAGCGACAGGGCGGTCGGTTGACCAGTACTTC. Amino acid sequence: CASSQATGRSVDQYF.

The V call is TRBV9, the J call TRBJ2-7; D is possibly TRBD2 (5 bases). The V gene's germline CDR1 is SGDLS and CDR2 YYNGEE. Trimming took 0 bases from V and 7 from J, leaving 11 bases between them. The CDR3 has 13 residues. CDR3 region: CASSVVVGGEQYF. DNA of the CDR3: TGTGCCAGCAGCGTAGTGGTGGGCGGGGAGCAGTACTTC.

The chain couples TRBV4-2 to TRBJ2-7; D is possibly TRBD1 or TRBD2 (6 bases each). Trimming removed 0 bases at V and 7 bases at J, with 13 bases between. The CDR3 spans 14 residues. Germline V lookup: CDR1 LGHNA, CDR2 YNFKEQ. This chain's CDR3 is CASSQDTGGREQYF. CDR3 DNA: TGTGCCAGCAGCCAAGATACCGGGGGCCGGGAGCAGTACTTC.

V gene TRBV7-2 combines with J gene TRBJ2-1; 16 bases fit TRBD2. From germline, CDR1 is SGHTA and CDR2 FQGNSA. Germline trimming cut 4 bases from V and 7 bases from J; bases unmatched to any gene: 4. This CDR3 comprises 16 residues. The CDR3 coding sequence is TGTGCCAGCAGCTCGGGACTAGCGGGAGGGCAGAATGAGCAGTTCTTC. Translation gives CASSSGLAGGQNEQFF.

The gene calls are TRBV5-4 and TRBJ1-1; unclear D gene. V was clipped by 0 bases and J by 5 bases, with 11 bases between them. Per germline, CDR1 SGHNT and CDR2 YYREEE (reference sequence). CDR3 length: 14 amino acids. Here the CDR3 reads CASSLEGGITEAFF. In DNA, the CDR3 is TGTGCCAGCAGCTTGGAAGGCGGGATTACTGAAGCTTTCTTT.

This rearrangement joins TRBV9 to TRBJ2-7; 13 bases fit TRBD2. This CDR3 has 20 amino acids. Germline CDR1 reads SGDLS; CDR2 reads YYNGEE. After removal of 1 base from V and 4 bases from J, the junction contained 17 bases not matched to a gene. The CDR3 loop is CASSVIGVFGLAGDLYEQYF. The CDR3 DNA reads TGTGCCAGCAGCGTAATAGGTGTTTTTGGACTAGCGGGAGATCTGTACGAGCAGTACTTC.

The genes are TRBV21-1 and TRBJ2-7; the DNA was not compared with TRBD2, the D call given in the table. TRBV21-1 is a documented pseudogene. This CDR3 is built from 12 residues. The CDR3: CASSDQRREQYF. For the CDR3, the DNA is TGTGCCAGCAGCGATCAGCGGAGGGAGCAGTACTTC.

The rearrangement links TRBV9 to TRBJ2-1; 11 bases are shared with TRBD1. J lost 2 bases, V lost 4 bases, and 2 bases had no gene match. Germline assignment: CDR1 SGDLS and CDR2 YYNGEE. The CDR3 runs to 15 residues. DNA for the CDR3: TGTGCCAGCAGCCCGGGACAGGGGGCCTACAATGAGCAGTTCTTC. Translated: CASSPGQGAYNEQFF.

J is TRBJ2-3 and V is TRBV4-3; D not resolved. This CDR3 spans 15 amino acids. Germline V gene data show CDR1 as LGHNA and CDR2 as YSLEER. Trimming removed 0 bases at V and 3 bases at J, with 10 bases between. The CDR3 region has the DNA TGCGCCAGCAGCCAAGATGGAGTTTCGACAGATACGCAGTATTTT. Translating it yields CASSQDGVSTDTQYF.

The chain carries TRBV30 and TRBJ1-4, with D unclear. The germline CDR1 and CDR2 sequences are GTSNPN and SVGIG (reference sequence). V was clipped by 4 bases and J by 3 bases, with 12 bases between them. CDR3 length equals 14 residues. CDR3 DNA: TGTGCCTGGACCCCGCCGGAGGCTAATGAAAAACTGTTTTTT. Its translation: CAWTPPEANEKLFF.

V and J are TRBV6-1 and TRBJ1-4; D ambiguous. Germline-derived CDR1 and CDR2 are MNHNS and SASEGT. There are 12 residues in the CDR3. Between the trimmed V and J ends, which lost 0 bases and 7 bases, there was a span of 3 bases. The CDR3 sequence: CASSEAAEKLFF. For the CDR3, the DNA is TGTGCCAGCAGTGAAGCGGCTGAAAAACTGTTTTTT.

The chain is built from TRBV19 and TRBJ2-6, with unresolved D. V was trimmed by 6 bases and J by 1 base, leaving 19 bases between them. There are 18 residues in the CDR3. Germline V gene lookup returns CDR1 LNHDA and CDR2 SQIVND (reference sequence). In nucleotides, the CDR3 is TGTGCCAGTAGCCCCCATTACGGGCTGACGTCTGGGGCCAACGTCCTGACTTTC. Residues: CASSPHYGLTSGANVLTF. The full variable domain, completed using reference TRBV19 and TRBJ2-6, is DGGITQSPKYLFRKEGQNVTLSCEQNLNHDAMYWYRQDPGQGLRLIYYSQIVNDFQKGDIAEGYSVSREKKESFPLTVTSAQKNPTAFYLCASSPHYGLTSGANVLTFGAGSRLTVL.

The chain is built from TRBV11-2 and TRBJ1-6, with TRBD1 identical over 8 bases. The V and J ends lost 4 bases and 0 bases, in that order; junction bases with no gene match: 8. Per germline, CDR1 SGHAT and CDR2 FQNNGV. The CDR3 covers 18 residues. The CDR3 DNA reads as TGTGCCAGCAGCTCCCTAACAGGGGGTATCTCCTATAATTCACCCCTCCACTTT. Protein sequence: CASSSLTGGISYNSPLHF.

This CDR3 reads CSASATPGLAGTDTQYF. In DNA, the CDR3 is TGCAGTGCTAGTGCTACCCCGGGACTAGCGGGAACCGATACGCAGTATTTT. The chain recombines TRBV20-1 with TRBJ2-3; 13 nucleotides match TRBD2. Germline trimming cut 3 bases from V and 6 bases from J; bases unmatched to any gene: 12. CDR3 length: 17 amino acids. CDR1 DFQATT and CDR2 SNEGSKA come from the germline V gene (reference sequence).

The chain joins TRBV7-2 to TRBJ2-5, with 7 bases that match TRBD1. There are 14 residues in the CDR3. The ends lost 4 bases at V and 2 bases at J; junction bases unmatched: 4. Germline CDR1 and CDR2: SGHTA and FQGNSA. The CDR3 sequence: CASSYWTGQETQYF. The CDR3 DNA is TGTGCCAGCAGCTATTGGACAGGACAAGAGACCCAGTACTTC.